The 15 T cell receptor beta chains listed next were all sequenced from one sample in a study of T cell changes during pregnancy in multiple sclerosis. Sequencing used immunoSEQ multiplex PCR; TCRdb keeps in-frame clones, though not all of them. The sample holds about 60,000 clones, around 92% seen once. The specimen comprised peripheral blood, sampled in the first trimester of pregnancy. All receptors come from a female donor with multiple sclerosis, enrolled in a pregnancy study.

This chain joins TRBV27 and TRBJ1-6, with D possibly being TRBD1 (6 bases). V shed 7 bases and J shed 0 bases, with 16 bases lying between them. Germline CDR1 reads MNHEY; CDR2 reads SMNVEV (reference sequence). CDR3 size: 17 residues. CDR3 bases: TGTGCCAGCAACCGGGACATTATGTCCTCCTATAATTCACCCCTCCACTTT. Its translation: CASNRDIMSSYNSPLHF.

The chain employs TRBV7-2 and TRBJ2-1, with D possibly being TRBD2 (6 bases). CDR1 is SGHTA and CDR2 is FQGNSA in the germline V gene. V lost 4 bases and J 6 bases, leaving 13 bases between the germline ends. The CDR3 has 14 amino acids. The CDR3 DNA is TGTGCCAGCAGCTGGTGGAGGGGCGCCAATGAGCAGTTCTTC. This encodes CASSWWRGANEQFF.

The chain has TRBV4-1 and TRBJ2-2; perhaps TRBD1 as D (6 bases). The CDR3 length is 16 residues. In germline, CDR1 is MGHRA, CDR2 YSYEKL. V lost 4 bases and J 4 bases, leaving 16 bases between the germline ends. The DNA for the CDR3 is TGCGCCAGCAGCCCGCTAGGGGGTTTGGGCACCGGGGAGCTGTTTTTT. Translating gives CASSPLGGLGTGELFF.

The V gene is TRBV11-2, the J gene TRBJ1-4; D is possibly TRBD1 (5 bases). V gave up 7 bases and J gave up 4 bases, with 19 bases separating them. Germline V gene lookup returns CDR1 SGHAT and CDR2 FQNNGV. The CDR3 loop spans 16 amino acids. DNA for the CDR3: TGTGCCAGCACCGTTGCGGGGGGTCCCCTTAATGAAAAACTGTTTTTT. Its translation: CASTVAGGPLNEKLFF.

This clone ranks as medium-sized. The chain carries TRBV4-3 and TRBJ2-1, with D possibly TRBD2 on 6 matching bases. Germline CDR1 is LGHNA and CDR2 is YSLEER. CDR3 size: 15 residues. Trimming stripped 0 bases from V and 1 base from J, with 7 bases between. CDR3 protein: CASSQEEGSYNEQFF. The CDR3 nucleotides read TGCGCCAGCAGCCAAGAGGAGGGGTCCTACAATGAGCAGTTCTTC.

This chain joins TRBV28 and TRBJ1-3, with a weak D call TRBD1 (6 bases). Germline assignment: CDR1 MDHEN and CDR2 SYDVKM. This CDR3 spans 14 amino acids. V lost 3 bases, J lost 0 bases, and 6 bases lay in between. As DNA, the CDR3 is TGTGCCAGCAGTTTGACAGGCTCTGGAAACACCATATATTTT. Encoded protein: CASSLTGSGNTIYF.

This CDR3 is CASRTGNGNTIYF. CDR3 sequence (DNA): TGTGCCAGCAGGACAGGGAATGGAAACACCATATATTTT. The chain employs TRBV6-5 and TRBJ1-3, with 7 bases that match TRBD1. This CDR3 contains 13 residues. The trim removed 6 bases at V and 3 bases at J, leaving 2 bases unmatched. In germline, CDR1 is MNHEY, CDR2 SVGAGI.

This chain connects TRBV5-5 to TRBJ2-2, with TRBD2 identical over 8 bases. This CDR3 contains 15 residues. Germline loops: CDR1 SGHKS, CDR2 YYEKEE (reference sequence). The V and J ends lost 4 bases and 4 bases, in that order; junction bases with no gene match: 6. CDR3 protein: CASSPREGPTGELFF. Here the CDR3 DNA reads TGTGCCAGCAGCCCTCGGGAGGGCCCCACCGGGGAGCTGTTTTTT.

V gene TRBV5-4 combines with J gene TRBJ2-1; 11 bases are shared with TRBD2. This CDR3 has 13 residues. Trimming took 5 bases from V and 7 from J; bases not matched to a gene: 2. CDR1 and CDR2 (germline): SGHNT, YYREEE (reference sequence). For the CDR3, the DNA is TGTGCCAGCAGGGGACTAGCGGAGAATGAGCAGTTCTTC. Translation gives CASRGLAENEQFF. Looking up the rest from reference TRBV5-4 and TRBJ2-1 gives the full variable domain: ETGVTQSPTHLIKTRGQQVTLRCSSQSGHNTVSWYQQALGQGPQFIFQYYREEENGRGNFPPRFSGLQFPNYSSELNVNALELDDSALYLCASRGLAENEQFFGPGTRLTVL.

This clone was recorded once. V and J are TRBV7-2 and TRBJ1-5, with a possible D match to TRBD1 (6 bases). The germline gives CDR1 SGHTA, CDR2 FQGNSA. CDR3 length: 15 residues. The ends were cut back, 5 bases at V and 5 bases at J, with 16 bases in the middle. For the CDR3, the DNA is TGTGCCAGCAGCCTTCGTTGGGGGGGCGATCAGCCCCAGCATTTT. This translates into CASSLRWGGDQPQHF. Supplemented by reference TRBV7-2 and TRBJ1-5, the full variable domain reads GAGVSQSPSNKVTEKGKDVELRCDPISGHTALYWYRQSLGQGLEFLIYFQGNSAPDKSGLPSDRFSAERTGGSVSTLTIQRTQQEDSAVYLCASSLRWGGDQPQHFGDGTRLSIL.

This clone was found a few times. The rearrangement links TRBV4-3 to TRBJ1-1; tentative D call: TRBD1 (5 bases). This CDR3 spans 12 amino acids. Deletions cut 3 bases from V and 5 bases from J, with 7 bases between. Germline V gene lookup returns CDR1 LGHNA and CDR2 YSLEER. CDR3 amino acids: CASSHRGTEAFF. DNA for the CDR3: TGCGCCAGCAGCCATCGGGGGACTGAAGCTTTCTTT.

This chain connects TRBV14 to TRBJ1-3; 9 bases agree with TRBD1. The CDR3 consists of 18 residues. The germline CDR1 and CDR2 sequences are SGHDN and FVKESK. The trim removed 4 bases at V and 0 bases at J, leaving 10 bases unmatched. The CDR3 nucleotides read TGTGCCAGCAGCCGCCGAGCGGGACAGGGACCCTCTGGAAACACCATATATTTT. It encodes CASSRRAGQGPSGNTIYF.

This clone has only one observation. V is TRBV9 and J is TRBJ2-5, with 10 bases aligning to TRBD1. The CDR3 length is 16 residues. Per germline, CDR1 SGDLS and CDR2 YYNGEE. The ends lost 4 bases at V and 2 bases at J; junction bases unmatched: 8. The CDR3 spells CASSPRDRGLQETQYF. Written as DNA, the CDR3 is TGTGCCAGCAGCCCTCGGGACAGGGGATTACAAGAGACCCAGTACTTC.

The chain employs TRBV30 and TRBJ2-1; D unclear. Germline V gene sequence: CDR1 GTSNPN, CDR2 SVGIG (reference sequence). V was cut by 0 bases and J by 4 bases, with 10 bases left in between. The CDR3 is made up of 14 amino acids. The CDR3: CAWSVRSSYNEQFF. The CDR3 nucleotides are TGTGCCTGGAGTGTACGAAGTAGTTACAATGAGCAGTTCTTC.

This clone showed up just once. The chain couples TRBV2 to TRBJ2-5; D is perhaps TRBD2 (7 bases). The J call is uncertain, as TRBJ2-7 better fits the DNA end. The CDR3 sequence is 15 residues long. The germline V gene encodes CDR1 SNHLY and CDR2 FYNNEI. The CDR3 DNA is TGTGCCAGCAGTGATGGGGGGGCTGTCCCCTACGAGCAGTACTTC. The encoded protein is CASSDGGAVPYEQYF.